The clone carrying this TCR beta chain was counted between two and nine times. One entry per CDR3 protein results from TCRdb running MiXCR on the RT-PCR reads. The data show more than 600,000 distinct CDR3 sequences, with 11% to 15% seen just once and 3% to 4.5% held by the top ten. In germline, CDR1 is KGHSH, CDR2 LQKENI. This CDR3 has 14 residues. V shed 5 bases and J 8 bases; nucleotides not matched to a gene: 6. The clonotype originates from a female donor in good health, serving as a healthy control. V and J are TRBV18 and TRBJ1-6; 7 bases line up with TRBD1. Sequences were obtained from memory CD4+ T cells from blood. The CDR3 DNA is TGTGCCAGCTCAGCAGGGGGTACAGATTCACCCCTCCACTTT. It encodes CASSAGGTDSPLHF.